The entry below gives a single T cell receptor beta chain sequence along with its context. Its antigen remains unidentified. This entry is derived from a study of cytomegalovirus exposure and HLA in healthy donors. Study-level points and caveats: Of the V segments, some could not be distinguished, including TRBV6-2 and TRBV6-3, and were excluded. After further analysis at a later stage, 16,951 TCR beta sequences were associated with HLA alleles at 0.05 false discovery rate.

PCR used 60 Vbeta primers and 13 Jbeta primers. Clones were sequenced by immunoSEQ multiplex PCR, and TCRdb holds only the in-frame ones, with some missing. The table includes under 150,000 clones, around four fifths detected once. V trimming: 1 base; J trimming: 0 bases; junction bases outside the gene matches: 6. The CDR3 is 17 residues long. In germline, CDR1 is MGHRA, CDR2 YSYEKL. The TCR was taken from a boy aged 2-9 years in good health and CMV-seronegative. The chain joins TRBV4-1 to TRBJ1-5; 7 bases are a match to TRBD1. Sample: PBMCs. CDR3 sequence (DNA): TGCGCCAGCAGCCAAGTGACAGGGCGTAATAGCAATCAGCCCCAGCATTTT. Amino acids: CASSQVTGRNSNQPQHF.